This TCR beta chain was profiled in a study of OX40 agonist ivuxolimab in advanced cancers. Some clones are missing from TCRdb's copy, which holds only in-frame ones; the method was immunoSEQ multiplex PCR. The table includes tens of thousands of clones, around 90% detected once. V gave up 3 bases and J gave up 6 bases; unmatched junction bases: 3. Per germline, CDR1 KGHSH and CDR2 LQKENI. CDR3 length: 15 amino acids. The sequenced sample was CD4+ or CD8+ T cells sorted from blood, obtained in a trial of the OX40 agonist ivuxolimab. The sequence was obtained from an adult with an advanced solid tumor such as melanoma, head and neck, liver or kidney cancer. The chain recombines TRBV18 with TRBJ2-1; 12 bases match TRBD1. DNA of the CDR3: TGTGCCAGCTCACCCGGGACAGGGGGCATCAATGAGCAGTTCTTC. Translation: CASSPGTGGINEQFF.